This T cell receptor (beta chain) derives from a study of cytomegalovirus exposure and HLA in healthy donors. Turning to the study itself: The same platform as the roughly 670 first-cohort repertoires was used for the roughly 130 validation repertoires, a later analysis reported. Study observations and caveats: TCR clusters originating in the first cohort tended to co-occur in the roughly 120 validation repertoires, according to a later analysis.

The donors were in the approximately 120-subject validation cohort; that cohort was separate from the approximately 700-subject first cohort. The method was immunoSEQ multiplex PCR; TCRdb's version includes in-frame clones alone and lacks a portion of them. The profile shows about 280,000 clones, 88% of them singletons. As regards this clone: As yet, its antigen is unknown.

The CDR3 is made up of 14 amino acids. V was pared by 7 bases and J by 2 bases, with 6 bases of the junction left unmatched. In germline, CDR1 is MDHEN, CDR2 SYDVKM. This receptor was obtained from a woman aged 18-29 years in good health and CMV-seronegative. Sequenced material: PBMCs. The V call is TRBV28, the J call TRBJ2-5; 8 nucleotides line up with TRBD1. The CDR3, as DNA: TGTGCCAGCACGGCCACAGGGGGGCAAGAGACCCAGTACTTC. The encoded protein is CASTATGGQETQYF. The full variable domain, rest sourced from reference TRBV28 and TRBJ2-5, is DVKVTQSSRYLVKRTGEKVFLECVQDMDHENMFWYRQDPGLGLRLIYFSYDVKMKEKGDIPEGYSVSREKKERFSLILESASTNQTSMYLCASTATGGQETQYFGPGTRLLVL.